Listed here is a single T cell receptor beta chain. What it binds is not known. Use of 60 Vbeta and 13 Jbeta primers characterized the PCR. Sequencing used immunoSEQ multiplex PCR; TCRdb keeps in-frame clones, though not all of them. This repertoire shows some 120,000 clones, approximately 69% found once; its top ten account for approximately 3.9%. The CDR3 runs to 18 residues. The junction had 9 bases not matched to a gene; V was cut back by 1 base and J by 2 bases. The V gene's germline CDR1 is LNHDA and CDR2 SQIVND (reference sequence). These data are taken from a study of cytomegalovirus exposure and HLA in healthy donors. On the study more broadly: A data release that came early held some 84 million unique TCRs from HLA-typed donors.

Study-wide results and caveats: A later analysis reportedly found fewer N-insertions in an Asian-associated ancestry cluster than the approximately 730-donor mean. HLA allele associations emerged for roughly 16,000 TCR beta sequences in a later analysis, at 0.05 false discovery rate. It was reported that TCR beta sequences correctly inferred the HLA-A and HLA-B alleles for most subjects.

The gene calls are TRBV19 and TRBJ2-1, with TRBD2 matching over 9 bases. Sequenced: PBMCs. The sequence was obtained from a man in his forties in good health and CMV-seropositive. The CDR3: CASSIGISGTSPYNEQFF. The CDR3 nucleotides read TGTGCCAGTAGTATAGGGATTTCCGGGACTAGCCCCTACAATGAGCAGTTCTTC.